These 7 T cell receptor beta chains were sequenced from one sample in a study of early T cells in non-severe SARS-CoV-2 infection. A single record per CDR3 protein comes from TCRdb applying MiXCR to the 5' RACE reads. The sample has roughly 50,000 distinct CDR3 sequences, 6% to 8% seen once. The sequenced sample consisted of whole blood. The receptors were gathered from an adult who was a healthcare worker with PCR-confirmed SARS-CoV-2 infection or an uninfected control (not recorded which).

This clonotype was counted ten times or more. V gene TRBV10-3 combines with J gene TRBJ2-1; 10 nucleotides agree with TRBD2. V was pared by 0 bases and J by 2 bases, with 4 bases of the junction left unmatched. There are 17 residues in the CDR3. Per the germline V gene, CDR1 is ENHRY and CDR2 is SYGVKD. This CDR3 is CAISESLGTSAYNEQFF. DNA of the CDR3: TGTGCCATCAGTGAGTCGCTGGGGACTAGCGCCTACAATGAGCAGTTCTTC.

This clonotype was recorded many times. This sequence joins TRBV14 and TRBJ2-3, with a tentative D call TRBD1 (6 bases). Trimming removed 1 base at V and 7 bases at J, with 9 bases between. This CDR3 is 13 amino acids long. Germline lookup yields CDR1 SGHDN and CDR2 FVKESK. CDR3 nucleotides: TGTGCCAGCAGCCAAGGGGGGCGGAATACGCAGTATTTT. Its translation is CASSQGGRNTQYF.

This clonotype was observed many times. The CDR3: CATSRRFQETQYF. Here the CDR3 DNA reads TGTGCCACCAGTCGAAGGTTCCAAGAGACCCAGTACTTC. The gene calls are TRBV24-1 and TRBJ2-5, with unresolved D. CDR3 length equals 13 residues. Between the trimmed V and J ends, which lost 6 bases and 1 base, there was a span of 8 bases. Germline loops: CDR1 KGHDR, CDR2 SFDVKD.

About this clonotype: A read error may account for a junction end that differs from germline. J is TRBJ2-7 and V is TRBV18; D is unresolved. The CDR3 sequence is 13 residues long. CDR1 and CDR2 (germline): KGHSH, LQKENI. The CDR3 sequence is CASSDEVSYEQNF. CDR3 nucleotides: TGTGCCAGCTCGGACGAGGTTTCCTACGAGCAGAACTTC.

This clonotype appeared many times. The chain has TRBV28 and TRBJ1-2; the D is unclear. Germline V CDR1 and CDR2: MDHEN, SYDVKM. Trimming pared 5 bases from V and 4 bases from J, leaving 5 bases between. CDR3 size: 11 residues. CDR3 region: CASSHSYGYTF. In DNA form, the CDR3 reads TGTGCCAGCAGTCACAGCTATGGCTACACCTTC.

This clonotype was seen a handful of times. The chain couples TRBV7-2 to TRBJ2-1; D unclear. Per germline, CDR1 SGHTA and CDR2 FQGNSA. This CDR3 is built from 15 residues. Trimming left V 5 bases short and J 0 bases short, with 11 bases between. CDR3 sequence (DNA): TGTGCCAGCAGCCCGGATTACAGCTCCTACAATGAGCAGTTCTTC. Translation: CASSPDYSSYNEQFF.

This sequence joins TRBV29-1 and TRBJ1-1, with D perhaps TRBD1 (6 bases). The ends were cut back, 3 bases at V and 5 bases at J, with 16 bases in the middle. This CDR3 contains 14 residues. CDR1 is SQVTM, CDR2 ANQGSEA, per germline. CDR3 sequence (DNA): TGCAGCGTTGAGGGGCAGGGGCGGGGGACTGAAGCTTTCTTT. Its protein product is CSVEGQGRGTEAFF.